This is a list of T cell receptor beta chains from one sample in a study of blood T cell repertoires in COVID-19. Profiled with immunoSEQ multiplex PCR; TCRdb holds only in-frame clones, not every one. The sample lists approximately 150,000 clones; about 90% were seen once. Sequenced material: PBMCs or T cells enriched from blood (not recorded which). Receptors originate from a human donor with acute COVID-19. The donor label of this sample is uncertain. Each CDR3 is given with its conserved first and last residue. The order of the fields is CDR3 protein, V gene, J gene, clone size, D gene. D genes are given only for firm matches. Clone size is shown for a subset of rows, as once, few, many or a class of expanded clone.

cdr3_aa: CASSSDRGVGTQYF
v_call: TRBV5-1
j_call: TRBJ2-3
clone_size: once
d_call: TRBD1

cdr3_aa: CATSRGELGETQYF
v_call: TRBV24-1
j_call: TRBJ2-5
clone_size: .
d_call: .

cdr3_aa: CASSYTGEGQPQHF
v_call: TRBV27
j_call: TRBJ1-5
clone_size: once
d_call: TRBD1

cdr3_aa: CASSPTGSRPQHF
v_call: TRBV6-2/TRBV6-3
j_call: TRBJ1-5
clone_size: .
d_call: .

cdr3_aa: CATSSNRGGANVLTF
v_call: TRBV15
j_call: TRBJ2-6
clone_size: few
d_call: TRBD1

cdr3_aa: CATSGQGGINEQFF
v_call: TRBV24-1
j_call: TRBJ2-1
clone_size: .
d_call: .

cdr3_aa: CASSQAGFGETQYF
v_call: TRBV3-1/TRBV3-2
j_call: TRBJ2-5
clone_size: .
d_call: .

cdr3_aa: CASSSPLGPRRAHTEAFF
v_call: TRBV10-2
j_call: TRBJ1-1
clone_size: .
d_call: .

cdr3_aa: CASSLPGLADTGELFF
v_call: TRBV7-9
j_call: TRBJ2-2
clone_size: .
d_call: TRBD2

cdr3_aa: CASNPASRYEQYF
v_call: TRBV2
j_call: TRBJ2-7
clone_size: .
d_call: .

cdr3_aa: CASSQYGQGSNYGYTF
v_call: TRBV4-2
j_call: TRBJ1-2
clone_size: .
d_call: TRBD1

cdr3_aa: CASSLIPRGKTGELFF
v_call: TRBV7-3
j_call: TRBJ2-2
clone_size: .
d_call: .

cdr3_aa: CASSPSNQPQHF
v_call: TRBV27
j_call: TRBJ1-5
clone_size: few
d_call: .

cdr3_aa: CASSPRGGIAGTPTGEQYF
v_call: TRBV27
j_call: TRBJ2-7
clone_size: .
d_call: TRBD2

cdr3_aa: CASSLLAGGPGDTQYF
v_call: TRBV7-3
j_call: TRBJ2-3
clone_size: .
d_call: TRBD2

cdr3_aa: CASSSQAGGPRETQYF
v_call: TRBV7-3
j_call: TRBJ2-5
clone_size: .
d_call: TRBD2

cdr3_aa: CAWVQGAAYEQYF
v_call: TRBV30
j_call: TRBJ2-7
clone_size: .
d_call: TRBD1

cdr3_aa: CASSSAGGGDTQYF
v_call: TRBV27
j_call: TRBJ2-3
clone_size: .
d_call: TRBD2

cdr3_aa: CASSYLGVDSPLHF
v_call: TRBV6-2/TRBV6-3
j_call: TRBJ1-6
clone_size: few
d_call: .

cdr3_aa: CAISPGQGKLETQYF
v_call: TRBV10-3
j_call: TRBJ2-5
clone_size: .
d_call: TRBD1

cdr3_aa: CASSPGGPVYEQYF
v_call: TRBV7-2
j_call: TRBJ2-7
clone_size: .
d_call: TRBD2

cdr3_aa: CASSQGLAGRGEQYF
v_call: TRBV4-1
j_call: TRBJ2-7
clone_size: .
d_call: TRBD2

cdr3_aa: CASSLLAGVNTGELFF
v_call: TRBV5-1
j_call: TRBJ2-2
clone_size: .
d_call: TRBD2

cdr3_aa: CASSYSPSGGAYNEQFF
v_call: TRBV6-2/TRBV6-3
j_call: TRBJ2-1
clone_size: .
d_call: TRBD2

cdr3_aa: CAWSLGRGDGPLHF
v_call: TRBV30
j_call: TRBJ1-6
clone_size: .
d_call: .

cdr3_aa: CASSLGWGNTEAFF
v_call: TRBV7-6
j_call: TRBJ1-1
clone_size: .
d_call: .

cdr3_aa: CASSVVPFGGGELFF
v_call: TRBV9
j_call: TRBJ2-2
clone_size: .
d_call: .

cdr3_aa: CASTRAEGNTEAFF
v_call: TRBV19
j_call: TRBJ1-1
clone_size: .
d_call: .

cdr3_aa: CASSSQGANEKLFF
v_call: TRBV28
j_call: TRBJ1-4
clone_size: .
d_call: TRBD1

cdr3_aa: CASSATGGTGGYGYTF
v_call: TRBV6-1
j_call: TRBJ1-2
clone_size: .
d_call: TRBD1

cdr3_aa: CASSWAGTGASPLHF
v_call: TRBV6-5
j_call: TRBJ1-6
clone_size: .
d_call: TRBD1

cdr3_aa: CASSATGQLSTDTQYF
v_call: TRBV9
j_call: TRBJ2-3
clone_size: once
d_call: .

cdr3_aa: CASSLGDRERETQYF
v_call: TRBV7-2
j_call: TRBJ2-5
clone_size: .
d_call: TRBD1

cdr3_aa: CASSSEPGENQPQHF
v_call: TRBV27
j_call: TRBJ1-5
clone_size: few
d_call: .

cdr3_aa: CASTGQSETQYF
v_call: TRBV7-9
j_call: TRBJ2-5
clone_size: .
d_call: .

cdr3_aa: CASSLGLAGIGELFF
v_call: TRBV7-2
j_call: TRBJ2-2
clone_size: .
d_call: TRBD2

cdr3_aa: CASSPRSPTGESGNTIYF
v_call: TRBV18
j_call: TRBJ1-3
clone_size: .
d_call: .

cdr3_aa: CATSDFTRNYGYTF
v_call: TRBV24-1
j_call: TRBJ1-2
clone_size: .
d_call: .

cdr3_aa: CASSLQGADTQYF
v_call: TRBV25-1
j_call: TRBJ2-3
clone_size: .
d_call: TRBD1

cdr3_aa: CATSDYLAGEPQHF
v_call: TRBV24-1
j_call: TRBJ1-5
clone_size: .
d_call: .

cdr3_aa: CATSDPSGMGTDTQYF
v_call: TRBV24-1
j_call: TRBJ2-3
clone_size: .
d_call: TRBD2

cdr3_aa: CATSPQDEQFF
v_call: TRBV28
j_call: TRBJ2-1
clone_size: once
d_call: .

cdr3_aa: CASSLAGNRGYYNEQFF
v_call: TRBV11-2
j_call: TRBJ2-1
clone_size: .
d_call: TRBD1

cdr3_aa: CASSQGKRGFYQTDTQYF
v_call: TRBV4-3
j_call: TRBJ2-3
clone_size: .
d_call: TRBD2

cdr3_aa: CASSPGETGYTF
v_call: TRBV18
j_call: TRBJ1-2
clone_size: .
d_call: .

cdr3_aa: CASSLAVRSGANVLTF
v_call: TRBV7-9
j_call: TRBJ2-6
clone_size: .
d_call: .

cdr3_aa: CASGKGTESSYGYTF
v_call: TRBV19
j_call: TRBJ1-2
clone_size: .
d_call: TRBD1

cdr3_aa: CASSLGQGSYEQYF
v_call: TRBV5-1
j_call: TRBJ2-7
clone_size: .
d_call: TRBD1

cdr3_aa: CASSPTGDTGELFF
v_call: TRBV3-1/TRBV3-2
j_call: TRBJ2-2
clone_size: once
d_call: TRBD1

cdr3_aa: CASNQGNEQFF
v_call: TRBV19
j_call: TRBJ2-1
clone_size: .
d_call: .

cdr3_aa: CASSQGQGDYEQFF
v_call: TRBV3-1/TRBV3-2
j_call: TRBJ2-1
clone_size: .
d_call: TRBD1

cdr3_aa: CASSRTGGYEQYF
v_call: TRBV9
j_call: TRBJ2-7
clone_size: .
d_call: TRBD1

cdr3_aa: CASSPSSGAYEQYF
v_call: TRBV6-2/TRBV6-3
j_call: TRBJ2-7
clone_size: once
d_call: TRBD2

cdr3_aa: CASSLPGYEQYF
v_call: TRBV12-3/TRBV12-4
j_call: TRBJ2-7
clone_size: .
d_call: .

cdr3_aa: CASSFPTGIPSEAFF
v_call: TRBV5-6
j_call: TRBJ1-1
clone_size: .
d_call: TRBD1